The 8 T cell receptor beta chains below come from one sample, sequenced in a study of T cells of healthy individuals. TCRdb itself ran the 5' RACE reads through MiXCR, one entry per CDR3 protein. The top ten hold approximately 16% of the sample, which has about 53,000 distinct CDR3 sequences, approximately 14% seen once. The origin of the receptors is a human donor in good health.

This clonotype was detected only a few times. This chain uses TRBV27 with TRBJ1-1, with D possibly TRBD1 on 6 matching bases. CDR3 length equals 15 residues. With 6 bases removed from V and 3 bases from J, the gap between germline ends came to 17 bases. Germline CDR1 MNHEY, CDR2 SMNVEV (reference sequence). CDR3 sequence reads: CASSPDTGFHTEAFF. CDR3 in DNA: TGTGCCAGCAGCCCAGACACAGGGTTTCACACTGAAGCTTTCTTT.

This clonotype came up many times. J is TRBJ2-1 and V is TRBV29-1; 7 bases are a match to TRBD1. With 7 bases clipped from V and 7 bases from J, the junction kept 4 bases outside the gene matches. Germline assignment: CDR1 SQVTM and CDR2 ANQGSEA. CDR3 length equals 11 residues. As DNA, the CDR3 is TGCAGCGCTCCCAGGGGGAATGAGCAGTTCTTC. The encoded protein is CSAPRGNEQFF.

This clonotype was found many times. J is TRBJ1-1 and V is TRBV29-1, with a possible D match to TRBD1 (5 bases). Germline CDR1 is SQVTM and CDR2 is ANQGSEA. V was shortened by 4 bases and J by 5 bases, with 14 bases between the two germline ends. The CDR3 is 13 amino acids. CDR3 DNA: TGCAGCGTTGTAATGGGCGCAGGGACTGAAGCTTTCTTT. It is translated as CSVVMGAGTEAFF.

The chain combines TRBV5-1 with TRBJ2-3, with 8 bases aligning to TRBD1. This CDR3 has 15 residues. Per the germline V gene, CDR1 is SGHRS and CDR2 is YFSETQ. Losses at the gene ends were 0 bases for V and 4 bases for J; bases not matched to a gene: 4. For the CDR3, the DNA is TGCGCCAGCAGCTTGGCGAGGGGACAGGCAGATACGCAGTATTTT. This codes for CASSLARGQADTQYF.

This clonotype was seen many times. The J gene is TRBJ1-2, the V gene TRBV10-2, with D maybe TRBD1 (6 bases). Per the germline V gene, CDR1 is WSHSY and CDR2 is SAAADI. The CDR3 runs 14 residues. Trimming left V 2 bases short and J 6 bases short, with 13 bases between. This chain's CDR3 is CASSEATGWNGYTF. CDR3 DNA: TGCGCCAGCAGTGAGGCTACAGGGTGGAATGGCTACACCTTC.

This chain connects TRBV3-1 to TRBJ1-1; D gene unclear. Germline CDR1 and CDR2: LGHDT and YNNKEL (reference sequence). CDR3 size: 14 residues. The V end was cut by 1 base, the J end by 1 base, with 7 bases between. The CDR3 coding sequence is TGTGCCAGCAGCCAAGGAGGCCCGAACACTGAAGCTTTCTTT. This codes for CASSQGGPNTEAFF. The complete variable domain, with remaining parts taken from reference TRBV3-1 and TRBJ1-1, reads DTAVSQTPKYLVTQMGNDKSIKCEQNLGHDTMYWYKQDSKKFLKIMFSYNNKELIINETVPNRFSPKSPDKAHLNLHINSLELGDSAVYFCASSQGGPNTEAFFGQGTRLTVV.

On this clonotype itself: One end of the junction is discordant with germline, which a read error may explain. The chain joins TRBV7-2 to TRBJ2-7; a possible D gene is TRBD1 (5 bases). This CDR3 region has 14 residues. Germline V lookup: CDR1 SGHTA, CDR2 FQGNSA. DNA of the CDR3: TGTGCCCGCAGCTTATGGGGCCTCCTCTACGAGCAGTACTTC. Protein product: CARSLWGLLYEQYF.

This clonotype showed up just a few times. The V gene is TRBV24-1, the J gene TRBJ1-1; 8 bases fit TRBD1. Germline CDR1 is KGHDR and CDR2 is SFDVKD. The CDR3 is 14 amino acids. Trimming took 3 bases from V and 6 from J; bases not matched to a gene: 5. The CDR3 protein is CATSDHHRGAEAFF. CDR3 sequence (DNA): TGTGCCACCAGTGATCATCACAGGGGGGCTGAAGCTTTCTTT.